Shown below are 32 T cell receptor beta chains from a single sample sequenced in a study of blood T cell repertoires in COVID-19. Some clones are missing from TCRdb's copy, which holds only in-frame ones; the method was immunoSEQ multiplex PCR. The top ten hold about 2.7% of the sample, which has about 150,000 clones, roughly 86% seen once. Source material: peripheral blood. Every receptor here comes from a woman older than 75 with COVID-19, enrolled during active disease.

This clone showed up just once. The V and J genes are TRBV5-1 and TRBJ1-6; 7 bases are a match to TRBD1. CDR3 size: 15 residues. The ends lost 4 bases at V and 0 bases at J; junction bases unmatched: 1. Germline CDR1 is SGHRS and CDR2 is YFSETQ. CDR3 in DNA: TGCGCCAGCAGCCGGACAGGCTCCTATAATTCACCCCTCCACTTT. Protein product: CASSRTGSYNSPLHF.

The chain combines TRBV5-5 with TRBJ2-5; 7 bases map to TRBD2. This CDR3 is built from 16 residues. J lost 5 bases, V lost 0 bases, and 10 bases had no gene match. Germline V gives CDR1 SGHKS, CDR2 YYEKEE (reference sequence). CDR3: CASSLGLAPPGETQYF. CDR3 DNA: TGTGCCAGCAGCTTGGGACTAGCTCCGCCTGGGGAGACCCAGTACTTC. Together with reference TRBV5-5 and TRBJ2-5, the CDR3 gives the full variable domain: DAGVTQSPTHLIKTRGQQVTLRCSPISGHKSVSWYQQVLGQGPQFIFQYYEKEERGRGNFPDRFSARQFPNYSSELNVNALLLGDSALYLCASSLGLAPPGETQYFGPGTRLLVL.

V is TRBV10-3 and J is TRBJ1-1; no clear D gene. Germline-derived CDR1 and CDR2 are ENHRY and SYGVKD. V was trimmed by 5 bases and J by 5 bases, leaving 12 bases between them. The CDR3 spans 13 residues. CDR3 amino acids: CAISKLSGTEAFF. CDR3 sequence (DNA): TGTGCCATCAGTAAACTCAGCGGGACTGAAGCTTTCTTT.

This CDR3 is CASSALTGPPSGKYEQYF. Written as DNA, the CDR3 is TGTGCCAGCAGTGCCCTCACGGGACCCCCTAGCGGAAAGTACGAGCAGTACTTC. The chain has TRBV27 and TRBJ2-7, with TRBD2 identical over 7 bases. This CDR3 contains 18 residues. Per germline, CDR1 MNHEY and CDR2 SMNVEV (reference sequence). Trimming at V came to 5 bases and at J to 4 bases, leaving 20 bases not matched to a gene.

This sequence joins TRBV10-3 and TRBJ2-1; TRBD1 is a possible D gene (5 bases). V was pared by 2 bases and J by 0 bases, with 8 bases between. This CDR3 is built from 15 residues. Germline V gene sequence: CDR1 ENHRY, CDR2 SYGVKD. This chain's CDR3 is CAISEDSRSYNEQFF. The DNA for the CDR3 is TGTGCCATCAGTGAGGACAGCCGCTCCTACAATGAGCAGTTCTTC.

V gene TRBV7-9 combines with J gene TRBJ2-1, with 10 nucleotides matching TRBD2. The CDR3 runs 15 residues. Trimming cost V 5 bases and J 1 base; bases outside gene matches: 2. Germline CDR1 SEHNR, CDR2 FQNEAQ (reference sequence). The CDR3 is CASSPAGGSYNEQFF. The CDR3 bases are TGTGCCAGCAGCCCAGCGGGGGGGTCCTACAATGAGCAGTTCTTC.

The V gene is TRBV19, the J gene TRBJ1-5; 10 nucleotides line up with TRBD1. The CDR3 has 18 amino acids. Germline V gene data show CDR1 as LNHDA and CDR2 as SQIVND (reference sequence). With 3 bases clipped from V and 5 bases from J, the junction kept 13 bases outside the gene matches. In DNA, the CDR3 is TGTGCCAGTAGTATTTTGGGGGACAGGGGACGCGGGGATCAGCCCCAGCATTTT. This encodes CASSILGDRGRGDQPQHF.

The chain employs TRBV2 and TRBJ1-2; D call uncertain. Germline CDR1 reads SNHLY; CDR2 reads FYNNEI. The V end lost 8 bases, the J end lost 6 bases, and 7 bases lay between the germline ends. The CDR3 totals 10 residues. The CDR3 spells CASREDGYTF. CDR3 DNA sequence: TGTGCCAGCCGAGAGGATGGCTACACCTTC. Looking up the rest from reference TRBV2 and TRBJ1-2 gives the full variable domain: EPEVTQTPSHQVTQMGQEVILRCVPISNHLYFYWYRQILGQKVEFLVSFYNNEISEKSEIFDDQFSVERPDGSNFTLKIRSTKLEDSAMYFCASREDGYTFGSGTRLTVV.

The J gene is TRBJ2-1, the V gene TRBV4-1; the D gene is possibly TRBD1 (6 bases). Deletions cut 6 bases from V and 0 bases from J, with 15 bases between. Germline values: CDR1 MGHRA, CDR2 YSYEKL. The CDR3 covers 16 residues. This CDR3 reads CASRSTGFPSYNEQFF. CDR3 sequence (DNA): TGCGCCAGCAGGTCGACAGGCTTCCCCTCCTACAATGAGCAGTTCTTC.

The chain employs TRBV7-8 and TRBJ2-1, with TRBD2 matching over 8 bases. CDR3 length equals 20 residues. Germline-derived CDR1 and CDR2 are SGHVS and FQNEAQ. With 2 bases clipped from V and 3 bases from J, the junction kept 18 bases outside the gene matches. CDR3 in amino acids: CASSLSVARGAIKSYNEQFF. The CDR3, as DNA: TGTGCCAGCAGCTTATCGGTCGCGCGGGGGGCCATAAAGAGCTACAATGAGCAGTTCTTC.

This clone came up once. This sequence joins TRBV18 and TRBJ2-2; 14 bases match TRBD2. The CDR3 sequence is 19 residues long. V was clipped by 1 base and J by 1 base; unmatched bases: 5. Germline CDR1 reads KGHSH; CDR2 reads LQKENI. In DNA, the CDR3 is TGTGCCAGCTCACCACTGGGACTAGCGGGAGAGTTGAACACCGGGGAGCTGTTTTTT. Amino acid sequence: CASSPLGLAGELNTGELFF.

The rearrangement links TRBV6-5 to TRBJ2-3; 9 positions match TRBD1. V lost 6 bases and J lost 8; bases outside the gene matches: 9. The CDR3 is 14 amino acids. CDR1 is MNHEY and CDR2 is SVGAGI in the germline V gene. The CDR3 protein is CASRPGQGVGTQYF. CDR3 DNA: TGTGCCAGCAGACCGGGACAGGGCGTAGGTACGCAGTATTTT.

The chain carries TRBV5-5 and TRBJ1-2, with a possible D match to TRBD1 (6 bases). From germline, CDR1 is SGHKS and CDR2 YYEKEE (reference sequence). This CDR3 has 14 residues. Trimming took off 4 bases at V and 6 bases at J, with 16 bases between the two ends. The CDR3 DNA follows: TGTGCCAGCAGCCCCCCGGGGGGCTTGGATGGCTACACCTTC. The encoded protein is CASSPPGGLDGYTF. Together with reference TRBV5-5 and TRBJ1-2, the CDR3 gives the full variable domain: DAGVTQSPTHLIKTRGQQVTLRCSPISGHKSVSWYQQVLGQGPQFIFQYYEKEERGRGNFPDRFSARQFPNYSSELNVNALLLGDSALYLCASSPPGGLDGYTFGSGTRLTVV.

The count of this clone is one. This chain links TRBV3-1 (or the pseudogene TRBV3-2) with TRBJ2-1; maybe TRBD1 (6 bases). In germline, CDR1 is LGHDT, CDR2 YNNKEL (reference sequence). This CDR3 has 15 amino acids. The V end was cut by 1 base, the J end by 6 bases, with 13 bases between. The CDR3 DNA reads TGTGCCAGCAGCCAAGTTACAGGGAGTGGCAATGAGCAGTTCTTC. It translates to CASSQVTGSGNEQFF.

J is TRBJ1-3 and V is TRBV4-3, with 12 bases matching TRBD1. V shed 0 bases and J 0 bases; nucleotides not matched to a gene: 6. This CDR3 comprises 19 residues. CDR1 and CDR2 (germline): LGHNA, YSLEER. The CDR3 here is CASSQEGTGGLISGNTIYF. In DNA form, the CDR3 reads TGCGCCAGCAGCCAAGAGGGGACAGGGGGCCTCATCTCTGGAAACACCATATATTTT.

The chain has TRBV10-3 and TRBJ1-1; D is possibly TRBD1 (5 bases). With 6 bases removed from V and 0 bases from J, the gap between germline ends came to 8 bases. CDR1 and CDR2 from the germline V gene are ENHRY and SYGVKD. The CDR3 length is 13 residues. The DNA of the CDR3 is TGTGCCATCAGCCAGACAGTGAACACTGAAGCTTTCTTT. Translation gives CAISQTVNTEAFF.

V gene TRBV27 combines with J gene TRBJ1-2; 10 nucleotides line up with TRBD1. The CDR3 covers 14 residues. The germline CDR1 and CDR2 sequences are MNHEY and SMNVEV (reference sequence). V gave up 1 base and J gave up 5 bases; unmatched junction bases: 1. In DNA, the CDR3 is TGTGCCAGCAGTTTATGGGGACAGGGGTATGGCTACACCTTC. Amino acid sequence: CASSLWGQGYGYTF.

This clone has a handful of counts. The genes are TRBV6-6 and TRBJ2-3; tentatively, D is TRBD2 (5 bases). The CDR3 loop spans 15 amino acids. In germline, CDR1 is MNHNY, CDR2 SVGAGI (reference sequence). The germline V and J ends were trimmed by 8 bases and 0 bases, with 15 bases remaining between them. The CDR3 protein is CASGKNTRSTDTQYF. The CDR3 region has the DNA TGTGCCAGCGGAAAAAACACTAGAAGCACAGATACGCAGTATTTT.

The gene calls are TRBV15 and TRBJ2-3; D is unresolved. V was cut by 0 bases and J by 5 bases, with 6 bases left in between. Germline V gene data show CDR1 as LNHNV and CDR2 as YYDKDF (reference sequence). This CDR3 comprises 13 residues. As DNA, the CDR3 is TGTGCCACCAGCAGAGATCCATTAGATACGCAGTATTTT. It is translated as CATSRDPLDTQYF.

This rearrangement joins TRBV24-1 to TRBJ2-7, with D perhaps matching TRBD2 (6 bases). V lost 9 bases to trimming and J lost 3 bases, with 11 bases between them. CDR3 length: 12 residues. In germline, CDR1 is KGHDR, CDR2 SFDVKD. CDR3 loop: CATFRGNYEQYF. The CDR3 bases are TGTGCCACCTTCCGGGGGAACTACGAGCAGTACTTC.

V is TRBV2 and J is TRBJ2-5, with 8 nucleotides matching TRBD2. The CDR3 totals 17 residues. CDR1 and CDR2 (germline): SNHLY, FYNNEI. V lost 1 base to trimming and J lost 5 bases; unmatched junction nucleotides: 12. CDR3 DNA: TGTGCCAGCAGTGAAGTTTTTAGCGGGGACTCGGGGGAGACCCAGTACTTC. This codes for CASSEVFSGDSGETQYF.

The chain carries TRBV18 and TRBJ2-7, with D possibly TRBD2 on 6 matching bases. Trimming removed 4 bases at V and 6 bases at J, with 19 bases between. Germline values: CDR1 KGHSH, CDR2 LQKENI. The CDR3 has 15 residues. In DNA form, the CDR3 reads TGTGCCAGCTCACAAGTGGACGGAGGGGCCTCCGAGCAGTACTTC. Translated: CASSQVDGGASEQYF.

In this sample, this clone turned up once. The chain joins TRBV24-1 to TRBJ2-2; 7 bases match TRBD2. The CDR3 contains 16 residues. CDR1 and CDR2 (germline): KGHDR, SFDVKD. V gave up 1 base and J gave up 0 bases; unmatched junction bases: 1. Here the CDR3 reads CATSDLGLANTGELFF. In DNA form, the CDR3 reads TGTGCCACCAGTGATTTAGGACTAGCGAACACCGGGGAGCTGTTTTTT.

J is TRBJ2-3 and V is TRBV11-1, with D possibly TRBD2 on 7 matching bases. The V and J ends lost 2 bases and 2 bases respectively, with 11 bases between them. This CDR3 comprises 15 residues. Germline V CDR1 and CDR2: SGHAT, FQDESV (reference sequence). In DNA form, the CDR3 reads TGTGCCAGCAGCTTACCGGGGGGCACCACAGATACGCAGTATTTT. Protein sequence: CASSLPGGTTDTQYF. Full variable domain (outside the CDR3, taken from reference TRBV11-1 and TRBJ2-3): EAEVAQSPRYKITEKSQAVAFWCDPISGHATLYWYRQILGQGPELLVQFQDESVVDDSQLPKDRFSAERLKGVDSTLKIQPAELGDSAMYLCASSLPGGTTDTQYFGPGTRLTVL.

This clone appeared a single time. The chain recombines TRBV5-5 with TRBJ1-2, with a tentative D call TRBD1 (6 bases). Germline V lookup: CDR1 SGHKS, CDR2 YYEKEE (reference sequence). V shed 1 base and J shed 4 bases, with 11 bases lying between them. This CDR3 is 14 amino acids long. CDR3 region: CASSLSDRTYGYTF. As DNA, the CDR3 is TGTGCCAGCAGCTTGTCCGACAGGACCTATGGCTACACCTTC.

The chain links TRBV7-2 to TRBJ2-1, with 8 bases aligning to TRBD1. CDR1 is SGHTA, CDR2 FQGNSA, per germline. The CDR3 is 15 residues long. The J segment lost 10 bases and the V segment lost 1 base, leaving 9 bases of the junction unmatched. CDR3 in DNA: TGTGCCAGCAGCTTAGGACAGGGGTCCATCGGGGAGCAGTTCTTC. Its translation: CASSLGQGSIGEQFF.

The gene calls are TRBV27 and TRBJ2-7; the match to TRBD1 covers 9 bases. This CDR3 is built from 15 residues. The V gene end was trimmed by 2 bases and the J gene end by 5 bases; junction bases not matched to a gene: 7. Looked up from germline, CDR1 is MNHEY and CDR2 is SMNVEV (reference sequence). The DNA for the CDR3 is TGTGCCAGCAGTTTAACTTGGACAGGGGAGAACGAGCAGTACTTC. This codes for CASSLTWTGENEQYF.

The CDR3 loop reads CASSYGTGVSEQYF. Written as DNA, the CDR3 is TGTGCCAGCAGCTACGGGACAGGGGTTTCCGAGCAGTACTTC. V is TRBV7-2 and J is TRBJ2-7; 10 bases line up with TRBD1. CDR1 is SGHTA and CDR2 is FQGNSA in the germline V gene. There are 14 residues in the CDR3. V was clipped by 4 bases and J by 6 bases; unmatched bases: 6. Looking up the rest from reference TRBV7-2 and TRBJ2-7 gives the full variable domain: GAGVSQSPSNKVTEKGKDVELRCDPISGHTALYWYRQSLGQGLEFLIYFQGNSAPDKSGLPSDRFSAERTGGSVSTLTIQRTQQEDSAVYLCASSYGTGVSEQYFGPGTRLTVT.

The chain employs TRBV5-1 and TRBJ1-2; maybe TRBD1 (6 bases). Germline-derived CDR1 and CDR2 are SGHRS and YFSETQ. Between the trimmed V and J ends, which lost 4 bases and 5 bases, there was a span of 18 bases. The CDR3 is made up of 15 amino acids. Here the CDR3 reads CASSPTGTPLYGYTF. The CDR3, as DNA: TGCGCCAGCAGCCCCACCGGGACACCCCTTTATGGCTACACCTTC.

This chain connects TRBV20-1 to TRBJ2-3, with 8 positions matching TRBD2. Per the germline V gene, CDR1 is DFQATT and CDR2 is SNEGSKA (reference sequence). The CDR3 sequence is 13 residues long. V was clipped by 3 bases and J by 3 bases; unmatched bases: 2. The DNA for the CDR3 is TGCAGTGCTAGTGGCGGGAGGACAGATACGCAGTATTTT. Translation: CSASGGRTDTQYF.

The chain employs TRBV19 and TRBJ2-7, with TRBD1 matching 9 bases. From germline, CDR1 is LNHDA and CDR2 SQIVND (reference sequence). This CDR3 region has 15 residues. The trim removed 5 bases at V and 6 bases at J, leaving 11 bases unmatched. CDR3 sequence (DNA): TGTGCCAGTAGTGCCCGGGACAGGGTATTAGGCGAGCAGTACTTC. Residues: CASSARDRVLGEQYF.

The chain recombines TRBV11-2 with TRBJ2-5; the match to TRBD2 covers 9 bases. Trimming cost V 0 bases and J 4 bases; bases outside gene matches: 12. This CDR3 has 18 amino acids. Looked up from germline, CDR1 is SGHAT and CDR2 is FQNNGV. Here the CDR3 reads CASSLDDLAGFYLETQYF. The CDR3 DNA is TGTGCCAGCAGCTTAGATGACCTAGCGGGGTTTTATTTAGAGACCCAGTACTTC.